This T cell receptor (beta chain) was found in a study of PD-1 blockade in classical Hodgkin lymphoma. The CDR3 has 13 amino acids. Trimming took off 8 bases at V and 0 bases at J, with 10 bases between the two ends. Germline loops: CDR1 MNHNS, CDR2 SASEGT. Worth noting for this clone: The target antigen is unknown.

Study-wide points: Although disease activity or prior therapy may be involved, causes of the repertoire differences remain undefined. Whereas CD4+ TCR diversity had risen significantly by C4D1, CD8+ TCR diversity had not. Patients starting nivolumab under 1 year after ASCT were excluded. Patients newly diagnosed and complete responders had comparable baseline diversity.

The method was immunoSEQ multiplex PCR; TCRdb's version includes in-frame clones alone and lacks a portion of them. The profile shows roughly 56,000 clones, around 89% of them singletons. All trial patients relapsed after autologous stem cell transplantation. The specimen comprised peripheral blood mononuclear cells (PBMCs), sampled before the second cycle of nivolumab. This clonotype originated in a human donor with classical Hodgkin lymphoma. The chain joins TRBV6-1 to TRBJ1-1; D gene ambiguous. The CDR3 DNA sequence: TGTGCCAGCTCTCCGGGTCTGAACACTGAAGCTTTCTTT. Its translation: CASSPGLNTEAFF.